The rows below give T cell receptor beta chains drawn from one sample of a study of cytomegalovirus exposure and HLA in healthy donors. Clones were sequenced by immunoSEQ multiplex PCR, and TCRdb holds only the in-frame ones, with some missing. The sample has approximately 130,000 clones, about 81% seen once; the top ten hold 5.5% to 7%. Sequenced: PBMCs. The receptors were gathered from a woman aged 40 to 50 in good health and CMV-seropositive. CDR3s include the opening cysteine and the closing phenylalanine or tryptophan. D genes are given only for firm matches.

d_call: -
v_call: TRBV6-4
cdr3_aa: CASSLRGAQPQHF

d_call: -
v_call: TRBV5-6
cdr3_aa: CASSFTQVRLNTEAFF

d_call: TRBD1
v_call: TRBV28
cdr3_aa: CASSLGGGGDRGEQYF

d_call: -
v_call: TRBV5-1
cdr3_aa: CASSSVGGRNNEQFF

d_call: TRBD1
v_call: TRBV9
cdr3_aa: CASSVDARGAGGEQYF

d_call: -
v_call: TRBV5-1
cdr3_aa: CASSLATGNQPQHF

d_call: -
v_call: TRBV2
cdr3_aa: CASRYTGWSYTF

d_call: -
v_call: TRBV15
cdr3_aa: CATSSYRRIQETQYF

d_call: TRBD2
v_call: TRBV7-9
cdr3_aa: CASSLATSGTDEQFF

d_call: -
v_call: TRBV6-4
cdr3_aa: CASSRGTANTGELFF

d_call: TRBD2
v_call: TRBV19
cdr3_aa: CASSRLTSGSSTYEQYF

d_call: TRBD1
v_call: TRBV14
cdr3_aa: CASSQLTGAPYNEQFF

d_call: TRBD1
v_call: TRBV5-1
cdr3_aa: CASSLGQSTDTQYF

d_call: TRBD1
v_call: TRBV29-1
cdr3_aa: CSVGRGQRDTQYF

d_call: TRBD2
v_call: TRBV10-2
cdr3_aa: CASSVRGGTYEQYF

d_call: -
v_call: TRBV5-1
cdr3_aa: CASTTTSLAEAFF

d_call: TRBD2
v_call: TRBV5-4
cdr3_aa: CASSSPGTSGGGKTQYF

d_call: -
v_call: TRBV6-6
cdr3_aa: CASSFRGLGQETQYF

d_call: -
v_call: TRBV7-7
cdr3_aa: CAFPYRELSTDTQYF

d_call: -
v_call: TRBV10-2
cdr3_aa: CASLGAGEQFF

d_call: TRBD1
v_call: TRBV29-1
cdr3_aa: CSVDDPGQGNGGYTF

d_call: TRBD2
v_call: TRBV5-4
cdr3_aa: CASRPGLAGGSWAGELFF